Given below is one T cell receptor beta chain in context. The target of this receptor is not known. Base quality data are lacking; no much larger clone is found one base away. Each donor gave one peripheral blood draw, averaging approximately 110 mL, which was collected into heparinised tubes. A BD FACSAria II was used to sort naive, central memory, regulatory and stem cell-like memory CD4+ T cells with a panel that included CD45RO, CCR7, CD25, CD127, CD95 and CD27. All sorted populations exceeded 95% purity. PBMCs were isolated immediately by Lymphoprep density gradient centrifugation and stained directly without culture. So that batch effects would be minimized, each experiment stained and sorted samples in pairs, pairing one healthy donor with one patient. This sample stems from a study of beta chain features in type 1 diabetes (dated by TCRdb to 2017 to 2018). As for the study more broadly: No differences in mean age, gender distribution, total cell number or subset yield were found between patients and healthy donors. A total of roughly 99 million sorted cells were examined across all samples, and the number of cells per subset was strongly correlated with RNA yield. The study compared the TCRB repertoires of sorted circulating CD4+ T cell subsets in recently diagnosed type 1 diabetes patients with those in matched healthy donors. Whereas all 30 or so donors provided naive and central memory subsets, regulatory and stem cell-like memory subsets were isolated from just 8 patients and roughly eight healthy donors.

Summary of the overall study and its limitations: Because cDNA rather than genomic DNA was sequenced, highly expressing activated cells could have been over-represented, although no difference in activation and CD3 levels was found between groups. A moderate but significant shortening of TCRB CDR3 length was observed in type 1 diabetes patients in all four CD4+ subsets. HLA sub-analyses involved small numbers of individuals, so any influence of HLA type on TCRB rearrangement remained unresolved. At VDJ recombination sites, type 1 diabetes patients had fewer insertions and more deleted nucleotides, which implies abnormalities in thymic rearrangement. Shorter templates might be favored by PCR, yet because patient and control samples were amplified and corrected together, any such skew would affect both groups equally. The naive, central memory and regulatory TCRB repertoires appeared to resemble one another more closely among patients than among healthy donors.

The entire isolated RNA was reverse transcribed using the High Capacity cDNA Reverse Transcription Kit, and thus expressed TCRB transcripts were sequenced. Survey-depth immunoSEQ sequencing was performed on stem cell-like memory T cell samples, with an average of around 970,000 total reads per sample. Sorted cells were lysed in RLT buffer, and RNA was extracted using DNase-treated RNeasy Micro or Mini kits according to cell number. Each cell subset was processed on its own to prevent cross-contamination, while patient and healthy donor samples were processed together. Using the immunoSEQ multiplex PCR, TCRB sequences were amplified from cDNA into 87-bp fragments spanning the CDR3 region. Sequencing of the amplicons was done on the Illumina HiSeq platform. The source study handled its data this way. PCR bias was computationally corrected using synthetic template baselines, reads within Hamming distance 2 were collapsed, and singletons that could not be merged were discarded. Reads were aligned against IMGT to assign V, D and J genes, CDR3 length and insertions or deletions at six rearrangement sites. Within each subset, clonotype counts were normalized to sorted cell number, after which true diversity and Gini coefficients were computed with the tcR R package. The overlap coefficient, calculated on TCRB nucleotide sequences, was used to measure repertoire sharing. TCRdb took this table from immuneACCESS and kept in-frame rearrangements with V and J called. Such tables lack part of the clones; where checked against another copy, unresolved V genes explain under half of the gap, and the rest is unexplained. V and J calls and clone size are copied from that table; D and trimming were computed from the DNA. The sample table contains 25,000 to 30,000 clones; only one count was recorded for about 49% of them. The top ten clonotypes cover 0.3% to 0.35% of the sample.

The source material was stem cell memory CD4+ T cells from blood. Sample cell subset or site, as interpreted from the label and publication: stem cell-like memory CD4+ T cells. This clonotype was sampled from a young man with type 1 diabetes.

CDR3 loop: CASSGRQGTVYGYTF. The nucleotide sequence is given as TGTGCCAGCAGTGGGCGACAGGGGACCGTATATGGCTACACCTTC. The sequence is built from TRBV2 and TRBJ1-2; the central 8 bases match TRBD1. CDR3 length: 15 amino acids, cysteine to phenylalanine. This entry keeps only the CDR3 DNA: 45 bases, framed from base 1. The germline V gene provides CDR1 SNHLY and CDR2 FYNNEI. Relative to germline, V is missing 4 bases and J is missing 5 bases, with 9 bases of the junction outside any gene match.